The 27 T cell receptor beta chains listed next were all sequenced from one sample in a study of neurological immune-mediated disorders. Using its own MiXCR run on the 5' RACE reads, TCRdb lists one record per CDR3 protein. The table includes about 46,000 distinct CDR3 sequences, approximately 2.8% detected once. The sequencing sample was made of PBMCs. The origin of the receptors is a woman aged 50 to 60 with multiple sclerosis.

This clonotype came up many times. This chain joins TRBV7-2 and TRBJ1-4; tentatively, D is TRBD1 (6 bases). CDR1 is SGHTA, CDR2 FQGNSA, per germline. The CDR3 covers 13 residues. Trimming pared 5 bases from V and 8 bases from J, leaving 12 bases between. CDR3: CASSQNREEKLFF. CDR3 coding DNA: TGTGCCAGCAGCCAGAACAGGGAGGAAAAACTGTTTTTT.

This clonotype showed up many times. The CDR3 loop reads CSAETGSTPTDTQYF. The CDR3 DNA reads as TGCAGTGCAGAGACCGGGTCCACCCCCACAGATACGCAGTATTTT. This chain joins TRBV20-1 and TRBJ2-3; D unclear. Germline V lookup: CDR1 DFQATT, CDR2 SNEGSKA (reference sequence). This CDR3 contains 15 residues. The V end was cut by 6 bases, the J end by 2 bases, with 18 bases between.

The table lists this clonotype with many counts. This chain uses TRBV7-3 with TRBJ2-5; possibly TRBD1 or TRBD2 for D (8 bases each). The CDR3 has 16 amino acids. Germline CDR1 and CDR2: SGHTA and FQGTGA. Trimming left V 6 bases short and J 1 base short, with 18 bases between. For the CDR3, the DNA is TGTGCCAGCAGTCAGGGGGCGGGAGGAAGCCAAGAGACCCAGTACTTC. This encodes CASSQGAGGSQETQYF.

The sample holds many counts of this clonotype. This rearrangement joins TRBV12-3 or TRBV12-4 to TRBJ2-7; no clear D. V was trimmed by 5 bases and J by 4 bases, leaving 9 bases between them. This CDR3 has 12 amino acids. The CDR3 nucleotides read TGTGCCAGCAGTCTTACACAATACGAGCAGTACTTC. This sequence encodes CASSLTQYEQYF.

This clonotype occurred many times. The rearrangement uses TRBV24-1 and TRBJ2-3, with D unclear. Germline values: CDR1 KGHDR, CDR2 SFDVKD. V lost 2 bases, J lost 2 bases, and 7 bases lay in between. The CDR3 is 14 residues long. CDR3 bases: TGTGCCACCAGTGATTGGCCACTCACAGATACGCAGTATTTT. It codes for CATSDWPLTDTQYF.

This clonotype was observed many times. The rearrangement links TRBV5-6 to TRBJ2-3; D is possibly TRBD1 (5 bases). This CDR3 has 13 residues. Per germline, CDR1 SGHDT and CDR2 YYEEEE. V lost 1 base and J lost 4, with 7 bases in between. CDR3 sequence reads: CASSLTGSDTQYF. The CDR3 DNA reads TGTGCCAGCAGCTTGACAGGCTCAGATACGCAGTATTTT.

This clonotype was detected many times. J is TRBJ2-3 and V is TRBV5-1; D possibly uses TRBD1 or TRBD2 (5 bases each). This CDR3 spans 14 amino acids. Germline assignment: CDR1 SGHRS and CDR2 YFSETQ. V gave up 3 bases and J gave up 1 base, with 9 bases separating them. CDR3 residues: CASSSGTGTDTQYF. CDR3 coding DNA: TGCGCCAGCAGCTCCGGGACCGGCACAGATACGCAGTATTTT. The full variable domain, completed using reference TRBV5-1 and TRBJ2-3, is KAGVTQTPRYLIKTRGQQVTLSCSPISGHRSVSWYQQTPGQGLQFLFEYFSETQRNKGNFPGRFSGRQFSNSRSEMNVSTLELGDSALYLCASSSGTGTDTQYFGPGTRLTVL.

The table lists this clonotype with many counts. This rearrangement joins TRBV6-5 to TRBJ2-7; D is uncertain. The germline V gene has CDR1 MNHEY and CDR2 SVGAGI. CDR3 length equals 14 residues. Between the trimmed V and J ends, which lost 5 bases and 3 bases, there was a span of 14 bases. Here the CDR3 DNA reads TGTGCCAGCAGTCAGCATGTGGGTAACTACGAGCAGTACGTC. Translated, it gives CASSQHVGNYEQYV.

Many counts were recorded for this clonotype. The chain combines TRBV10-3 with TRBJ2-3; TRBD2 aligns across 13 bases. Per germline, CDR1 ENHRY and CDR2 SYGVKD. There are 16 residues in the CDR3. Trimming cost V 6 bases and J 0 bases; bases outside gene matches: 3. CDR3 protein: CAIRGTSGASTDTQYF. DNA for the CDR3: TGTGCCATCAGGGGGACTAGCGGGGCTAGCACAGATACGCAGTATTTT.

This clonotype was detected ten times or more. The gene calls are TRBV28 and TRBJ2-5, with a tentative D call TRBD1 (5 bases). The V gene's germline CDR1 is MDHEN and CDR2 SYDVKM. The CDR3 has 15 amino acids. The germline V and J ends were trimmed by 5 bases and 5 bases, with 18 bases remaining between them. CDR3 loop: CASSKGQGFGETQYF. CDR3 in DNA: TGTGCCAGCAGTAAAGGCCAGGGATTTGGGGAGACCCAGTACTTC.

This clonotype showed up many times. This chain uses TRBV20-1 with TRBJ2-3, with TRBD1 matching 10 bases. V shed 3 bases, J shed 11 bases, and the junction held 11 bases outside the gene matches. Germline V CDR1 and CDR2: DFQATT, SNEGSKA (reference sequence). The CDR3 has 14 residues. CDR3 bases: TGCAGTGCTAGCCAACGCGGGACAGGGGTTCAGCAGTATTTT. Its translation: CSASQRGTGVQQYF.

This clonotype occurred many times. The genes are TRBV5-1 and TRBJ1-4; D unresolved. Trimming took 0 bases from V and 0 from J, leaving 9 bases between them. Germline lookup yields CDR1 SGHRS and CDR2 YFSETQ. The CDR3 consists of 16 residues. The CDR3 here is CASSLDRDSTNEKLFF. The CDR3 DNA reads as TGCGCCAGCAGCTTGGACAGAGATTCAACTAATGAAAAACTGTTTTTT. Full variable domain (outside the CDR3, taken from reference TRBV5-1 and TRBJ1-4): KAGVTQTPRYLIKTRGQQVTLSCSPISGHRSVSWYQQTPGQGLQFLFEYFSETQRNKGNFPGRFSGRQFSNSRSEMNVSTLELGDSALYLCASSLDRDSTNEKLFFGSGTQLSVL.

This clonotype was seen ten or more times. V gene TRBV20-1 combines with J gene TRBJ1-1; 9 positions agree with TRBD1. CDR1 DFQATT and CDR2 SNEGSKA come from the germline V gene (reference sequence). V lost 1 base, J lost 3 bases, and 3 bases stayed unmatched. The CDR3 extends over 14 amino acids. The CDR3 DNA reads TGCAGTGCTAGAGGAGACAGGGGGTACACTGAAGCTTTCTTT. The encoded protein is CSARGDRGYTEAFF.

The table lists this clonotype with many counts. CDR3 residues: CASSLGDTLYEQYF. The CDR3 coding sequence is TGTGCCAGCAGTTTAGGGGACACCCTCTACGAGCAGTACTTC. The rearrangement uses TRBV27 and TRBJ2-7; the D gene is possibly TRBD1 (6 bases). V was trimmed by 2 bases and J by 3 bases, leaving 11 bases between them. The germline gives CDR1 MNHEY, CDR2 SMNVEV (reference sequence). The CDR3 covers 14 residues.

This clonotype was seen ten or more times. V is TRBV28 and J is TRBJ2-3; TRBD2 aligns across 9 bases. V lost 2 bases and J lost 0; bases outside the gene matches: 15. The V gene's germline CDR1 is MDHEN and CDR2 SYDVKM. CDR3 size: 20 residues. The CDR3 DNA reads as TGTGCCAGCAGTTTAGTTCGCTCAGCGGGACTAGCAGTTAGCACAGATACGCAGTATTTT. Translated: CASSLVRSAGLAVSTDTQYF.

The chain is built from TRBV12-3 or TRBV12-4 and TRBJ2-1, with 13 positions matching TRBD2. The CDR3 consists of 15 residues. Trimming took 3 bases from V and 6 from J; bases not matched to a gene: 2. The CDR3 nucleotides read TGTGCCAGCAGTTTGGGACTAGCGGGATTCAATGAGCAGTTCTTC. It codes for CASSLGLAGFNEQFF.

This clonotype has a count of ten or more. The CDR3 region has the DNA TGCAGTGCTAGGGAGCTTCACAAACAAGAGACCCAGTACTTC. This translates into CSARELHKQETQYF. V and J are TRBV20-1 and TRBJ2-5, with unresolved D. Germline lookup yields CDR1 DFQATT and CDR2 SNEGSKA (reference sequence). Trimming took 3 bases from V and 2 from J, leaving 13 bases between them. The CDR3 contains 14 residues.

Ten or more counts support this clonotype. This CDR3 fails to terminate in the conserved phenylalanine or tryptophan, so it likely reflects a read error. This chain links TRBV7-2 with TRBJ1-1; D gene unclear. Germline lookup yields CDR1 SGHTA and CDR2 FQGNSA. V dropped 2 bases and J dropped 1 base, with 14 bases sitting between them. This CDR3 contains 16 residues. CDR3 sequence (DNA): TGTGCCAGCAGCTTATGGGCAGGCCCAGAGAACACTGAAGCTTTCAAT. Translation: CASSLWAGPENTEAFN.

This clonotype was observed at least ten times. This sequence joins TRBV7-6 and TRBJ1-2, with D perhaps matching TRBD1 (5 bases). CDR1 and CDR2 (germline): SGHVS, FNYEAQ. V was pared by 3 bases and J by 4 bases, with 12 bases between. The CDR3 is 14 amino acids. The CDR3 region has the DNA TGTGCCAGCAGCTTTGATGACAGAGGCTATGGCTACACCTTC. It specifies CASSFDDRGYGYTF.

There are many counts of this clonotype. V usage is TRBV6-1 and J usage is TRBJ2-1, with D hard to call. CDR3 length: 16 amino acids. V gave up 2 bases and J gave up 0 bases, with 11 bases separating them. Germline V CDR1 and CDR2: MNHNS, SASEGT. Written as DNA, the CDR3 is TGTGCCAGCAGTGAATTCGCTGGAAGCTCCTACAATGAGCAGTTCTTC. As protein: CASSEFAGSSYNEQFF.

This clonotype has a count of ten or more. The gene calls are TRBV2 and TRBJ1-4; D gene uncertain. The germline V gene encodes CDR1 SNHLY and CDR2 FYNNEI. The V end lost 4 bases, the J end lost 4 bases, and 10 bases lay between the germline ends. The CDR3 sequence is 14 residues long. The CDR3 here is CASSGPDGNEKLFF. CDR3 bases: TGTGCCAGCAGTGGTCCAGACGGTAATGAAAAACTGTTTTTT.

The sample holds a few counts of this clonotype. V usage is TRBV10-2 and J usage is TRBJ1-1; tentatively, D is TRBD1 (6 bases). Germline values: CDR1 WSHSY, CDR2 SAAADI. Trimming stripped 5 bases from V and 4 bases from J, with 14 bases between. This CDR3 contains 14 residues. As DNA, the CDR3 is TGCGCCAGCAGTCAGGGGCTTTTGGGCACTGAAGCTTTCTTT. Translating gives CASSQGLLGTEAFF.

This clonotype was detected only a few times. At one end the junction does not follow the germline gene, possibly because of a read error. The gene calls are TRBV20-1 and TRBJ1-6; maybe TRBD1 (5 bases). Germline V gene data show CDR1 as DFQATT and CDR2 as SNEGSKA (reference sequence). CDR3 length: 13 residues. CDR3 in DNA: TGCAGTGCTAGGTCAGGGAATAATTCAACCCTCAACTTT. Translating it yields CSARSGNNSTLNF.

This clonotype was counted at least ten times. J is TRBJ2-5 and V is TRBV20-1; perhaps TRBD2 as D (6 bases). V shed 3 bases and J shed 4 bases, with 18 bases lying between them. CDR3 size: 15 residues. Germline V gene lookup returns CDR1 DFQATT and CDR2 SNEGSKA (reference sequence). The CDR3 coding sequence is TGCAGTGCTAGCCAAATTAGCGGAACTCGAGAGACCCAGTACTTC. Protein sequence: CSASQISGTRETQYF.

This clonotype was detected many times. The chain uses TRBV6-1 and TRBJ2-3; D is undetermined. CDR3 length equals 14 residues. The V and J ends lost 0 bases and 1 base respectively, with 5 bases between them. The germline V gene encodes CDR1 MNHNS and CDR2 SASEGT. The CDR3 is CASSEAAGTDTQYF. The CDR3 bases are TGTGCCAGCAGTGAAGCTGCAGGCACAGATACGCAGTATTTT.

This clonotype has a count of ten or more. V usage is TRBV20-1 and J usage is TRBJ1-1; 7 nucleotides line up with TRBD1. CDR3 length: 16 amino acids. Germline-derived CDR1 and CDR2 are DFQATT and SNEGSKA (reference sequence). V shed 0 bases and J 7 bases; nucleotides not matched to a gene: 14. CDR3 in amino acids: CSARDFNTGAPIEAFF. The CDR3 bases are TGCAGTGCTAGAGATTTTAACACAGGGGCCCCTATTGAAGCTTTCTTT.

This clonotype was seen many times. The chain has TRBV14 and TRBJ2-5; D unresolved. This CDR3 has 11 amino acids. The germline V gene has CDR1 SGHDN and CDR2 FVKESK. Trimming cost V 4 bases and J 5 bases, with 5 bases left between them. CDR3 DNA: TGTGCCAGCAGCCTCAGGGAGACCCAGTACTTC. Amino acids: CASSLRETQYF. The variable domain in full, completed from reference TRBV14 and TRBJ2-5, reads EAGVTQFPSHSVIEKGQTVTLRCDPISGHDNLYWYRRVMGKEIKFLLHFVKESKQDESGMPNNRFLAERTGGTYSTLKVQPAELEDSGVYFCASSLRETQYFGPGTRLLVL.